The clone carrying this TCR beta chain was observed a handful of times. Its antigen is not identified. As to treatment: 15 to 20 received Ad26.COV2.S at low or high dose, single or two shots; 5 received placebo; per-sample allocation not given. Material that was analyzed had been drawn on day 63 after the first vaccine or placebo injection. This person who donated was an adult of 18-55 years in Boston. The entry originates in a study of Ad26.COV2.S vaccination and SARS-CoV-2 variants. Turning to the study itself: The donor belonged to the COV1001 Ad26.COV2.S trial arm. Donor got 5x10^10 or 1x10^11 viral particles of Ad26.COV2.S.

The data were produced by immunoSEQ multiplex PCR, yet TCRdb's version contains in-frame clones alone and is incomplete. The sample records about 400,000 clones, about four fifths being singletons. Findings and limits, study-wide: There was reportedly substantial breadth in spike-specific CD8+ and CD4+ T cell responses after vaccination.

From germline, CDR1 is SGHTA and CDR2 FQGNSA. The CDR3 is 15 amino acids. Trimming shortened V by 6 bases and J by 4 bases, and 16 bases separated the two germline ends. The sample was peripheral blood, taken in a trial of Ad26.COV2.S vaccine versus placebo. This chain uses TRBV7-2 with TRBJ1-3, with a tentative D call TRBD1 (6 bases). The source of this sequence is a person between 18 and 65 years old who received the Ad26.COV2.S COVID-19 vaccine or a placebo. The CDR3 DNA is TGTGCCAGCAGTCCCTCCGGGACACCAGGAAACACCATATATTTT. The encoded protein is CASSPSGTPGNTIYF.